These T cell receptor beta chains were read from a single sample in a study of beta chain features in type 1 diabetes. Profiled with immunoSEQ multiplex PCR; TCRdb holds only in-frame clones, not every one. The sample carries roughly 300,000 clones, around 9.3% recorded once. What was sequenced was central memory CD4+ T cells from blood. These receptors came from a man aged 30 to 45 with type 1 diabetes. CDR3s leave out the opening cysteine and the closing phenylalanine or tryptophan. Each record gives: V gene, J gene, clone size, CDR3 protein. A clone size is listed for some rows: how often the clone was seen (once, few, many), or a class if it is expanded.

TRBV5-1	TRBJ2-5	few	ASSPAGEGDGETQY
TRBV9	TRBJ2-5	few	ASSFRDSSQETQY
TRBV5-1	TRBJ2-7	few	ASSLGLVNEQY
TRBV7-2	TRBJ2-2	.	ASSRGRGGLF
TRBV15	TRBJ2-2	.	AGGLAYTGELF
TRBV18	TRBJ2-3	many	ASSLQGVTDTQY
TRBV5-4	TRBJ2-2	.	ASSHGTGDATGELF
TRBV7-2	TRBJ1-3	.	ASRLATLSGNTIY
TRBV15	TRBJ2-7	.	ATSGIHSYEQY
TRBV9	TRBJ2-5	few	ASSVEAGGSRTQY
TRBV11-2	TRBJ2-1	.	ASSFSRNEQF
TRBV7-9	TRBJ2-5	few	ASSMGLGQGN
TRBV11-3	TRBJ1-5	.	ASSLGRGNQPQH
TRBV5-1	TRBJ2-5	few	ASSVLAGGLETQY
TRBV30	TRBJ2-3	few	AWGGGLWQY
TRBV5-1	TRBJ1-1	few	ASRGTAANTEAF
TRBV29-1	TRBJ2-2	.	SFRTGAGELF
TRBV29-1	TRBJ1-1	.	SVVLQRNTEAF
TRBV28	TRBJ1-6	few	ATRQAYNSPLH
TRBV20-1	TRBJ1-2	few	SASIGHGYT
TRBV7-2	TRBJ2-3	.	ASSQGTDTQY
TRBV29-1	TRBJ2-6	.	SVEENRGAGANVLT
TRBV7-9	TRBJ2-7	few	ASSLDRGSSEQY
TRBV7-9	TRBJ1-4	few	ASSSGTGDEKLF
TRBV7-2	TRBJ2-3	.	ASTLKPGPSTDTQY
TRBV6-5	TRBJ1-1	few	ASSTRWGDAEAF
TRBV5-6	TRBJ2-7	.	ASSRGLASYEQY
TRBV4-3	TRBJ2-7	many	ASSQGHEQY
TRBV29-1	TRBJ2-7	.	SVVGTAYEQY
TRBV29-1	TRBJ1-1	few	SVFTGHSEAF
TRBV11-2	TRBJ2-1	few	ASSAGTSGDAALGEQF
TRBV6-1	TRBJ2-3	many	ASSNRDLSTDTQY
TRBV6-5	TRBJ2-3	few	ASRYGGTDTQY
TRBV7-2	TRBJ2-7	.	ASSLEGGIEY
TRBV23-1	TRBJ1-5	many	ASNEGQPQH
TRBV18	TRBJ1-4	.	ASSPTDLMDSPGQGS
TRBV6-5	TRBJ2-7	.	ASRKDRETYEQY
TRBV7-2	TRBJ1-1	few	ASNGQPNTEAF
TRBV2	TRBJ2-5	.	AKADATGTQETQY
TRBV11-2	TRBJ2-5	once	ASSFVLAGPQETQY
TRBV11-2	TRBJ1-1	.	ASSGRGSLNTEAF
TRBV28	TRBJ1-3	few	ASSSGTGKGNTIY
TRBV28	TRBJ2-7	.	ATIGQGAYEQY
TRBV29-1	TRBJ2-5	few	SVAGQTVQETQY
TRBV7-2	TRBJ1-2	once	ASSPWRGGNYGYT
TRBV20-1	TRBJ1-2	.	SAMINYGYT
TRBV15	TRBJ1-1	few	ATSATVGAFMNTEAF
TRBV7-9	TRBJ2-7	once	ASSRGTGGEQY
TRBV7-2	TRBJ2-2	few	ASSLNSGTAKNTGELF
TRBV7-2	TRBJ2-5	.	ASSSPQGMETQY
TRBV15	TRBJ2-2	few	ATSRATGELF
TRBV12-5	TRBJ2-5	.	ASQGADETQY
TRBV30	TRBJ2-2	few	AWSWTSGGWFTGELF
TRBV10-3	TRBJ2-1	few	AISGAASGGYEQF
TRBV7-9	TRBJ2-1	few	ASSRDRGEDNEQF